This T cell receptor beta chain was recorded in a study of blood T cells in healthy people across ages. This clonotype was found many times. CDR3 length: 14 amino acids. CDR1 and CDR2 (germline): SGHTA, FQGNSA. V lost 6 bases, J lost 2 bases, and 14 bases lay in between. Next came a second PCR, run for about 7 to 12 cycles, which used a sample-barcoded 5' primer along with a J-beta primer mix. TCRdb used MiXCR to reprocess the 5' RACE reads, holding one entry per CDR3 protein. The table has 1.5 million to 2 million distinct CDR3 sequences, 28% seen once. The specimen sequenced was blood. This receptor was identified in a woman aged 25 to 45 in good health. V and J are TRBV7-2 and TRBJ2-7; D remains unclear. CDR3 residues: CASSSGYDPYEQYF. The CDR3 DNA sequence: TGTGCCAGCAGTTCCGGCTATGATCCCTACGAGCAGTACTTC.